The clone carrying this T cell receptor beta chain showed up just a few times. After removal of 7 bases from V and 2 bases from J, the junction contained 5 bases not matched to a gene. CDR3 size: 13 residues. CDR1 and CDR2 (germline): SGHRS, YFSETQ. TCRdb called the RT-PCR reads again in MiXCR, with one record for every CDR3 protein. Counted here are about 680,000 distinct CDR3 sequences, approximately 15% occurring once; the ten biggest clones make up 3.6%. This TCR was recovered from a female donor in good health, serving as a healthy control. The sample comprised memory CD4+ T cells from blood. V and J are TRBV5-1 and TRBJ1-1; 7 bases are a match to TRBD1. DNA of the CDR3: TGCGCCAGCTATGGGACAGATAACACTGAAGCTTTCTTT. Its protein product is CASYGTDNTEAFF.